In its sample, the clone carrying this TCR beta chain was seen once. V lost 2 bases and J lost 5, with 21 bases in between. The CDR3 is 17 residues long. Germline V gene data show CDR1 as SGHRS and CDR2 as YFSETQ. Authors' processing steps: Estimation of nucleated cell counts was performed using reference gene primer amplification. Measured with immunoSEQ multiplex PCR; TCRdb has only the in-frame clones, and not every one. V and J calls and clone size are copied from that table; D and trimming were computed from the DNA. The sample has hundreds of thousands of clones; approximately 86% are singletons. This entry belongs to a study of blood T cell repertoires in COVID-19. For the study at large: COVID-19 samples from acute and convalescent phases originated in the United States, Italy and Spain. PBMCs, B-cell-depleted T cells, or T cells were the source of the cDNA or gDNA that made up the material.

This rearrangement joins TRBV5-1 to TRBJ2-3; D perhaps matches TRBD2 (6 bases). The origin of this receptor is a human donor in a cohort sampled during active COVID-19. The sequenced material came from peripheral blood. CDR3 nucleotide sequence: TGCGCCAGCAGCTTAGGATTGGGACTCTTACGCGTAGATACGCAGTATTTT. It translates to CASSLGLGLLRVDTQYF.